These 28 T cell receptor beta chains originate from one sample sequenced in a study of blood T cell repertoires in COVID-19. Assay used: immunoSEQ multiplex PCR; TCRdb lists only in-frame clones, some missing. The table includes a few hundred thousand clones, 88% detected once. Material: PBMCs or T cells enriched from blood (not recorded which). Receptor source: a woman aged 60-75 years who had recovered from COVID-19.

The chain joins TRBV6-5 to TRBJ2-1; TRBD2 agrees at 12 bases. The CDR3 loop spans 16 amino acids. Losses at the gene ends were 4 bases for V and 8 bases for J; bases not matched to a gene: 9. Germline CDR1 reads MNHEY; CDR2 reads SVGAGI. Here the CDR3 reads CASSFPTSGGSHEQFF. CDR3 coding DNA: TGTGCCAGCAGTTTCCCTACTAGCGGGGGGTCCCATGAGCAGTTCTTC.

Of note for this clone: Other nucleotide sequences from this sample produce the same CDR3. This chain links TRBV28 with TRBJ2-2, with 9 bases aligning to TRBD1. The CDR3 totals 16 residues. After removal of 3 bases from V and 1 base from J, the junction contained 3 bases not matched to a gene. The germline V gene encodes CDR1 MDHEN and CDR2 SYDVKM. This CDR3 is CASSLLGQGNTGELFF. Written as DNA, the CDR3 is TGTGCCAGCAGTTTGTTGGGACAGGGGAACACCGGGGAGCTGTTTTTT.

This rearrangement joins TRBV5-4 to TRBJ2-4, with TRBD2 matching over 15 bases. J gave up 6 bases and V 4 bases, and 2 bases lay outside the gene matches. The CDR3 consists of 15 residues. CDR1 and CDR2 (germline): SGHNT, YYREEE (reference sequence). CDR3 protein: CASSLGLAGGNIQYF. The CDR3, as DNA: TGTGCCAGCAGCCTGGGACTAGCGGGGGGAAACATTCAGTACTTC.

The chain combines TRBV7-2 with TRBJ2-3; 11 nucleotides match TRBD2. The CDR3 runs to 15 residues. V dropped 6 bases and J dropped 4; count of bases not matched to a gene: 6. CDR1 is SGHTA, CDR2 FQGNSA, per germline. CDR3 residues: CASSFIAGGPDTQYF. CDR3 DNA: TGTGCCAGCAGTTTTATAGCGGGGGGGCCAGATACGCAGTATTTT.

V gene TRBV14 combines with J gene TRBJ1-1, with D unresolved. Trimming shortened V by 1 base and J by 10 bases, and 10 bases separated the two germline ends. Germline loops: CDR1 SGHDN, CDR2 FVKESK. There are 12 residues in the CDR3. This CDR3 reads CASSQVSGRAFF. The CDR3 coding sequence is TGTGCCAGCAGCCAAGTAAGTGGGAGAGCTTTCTTT. The full variable domain, its missing parts supplied by reference TRBV14 and TRBJ1-1, is EAGVTQFPSHSVIEKGQTVTLRCDPISGHDNLYWYRRVMGKEIKFLLHFVKESKQDESGMPNNRFLAERTGGTYSTLKVQPAELEDSGVYFCASSQVSGRAFFGQGTRLTVV.

V is TRBV7-9 and J is TRBJ2-5; 7 bases are a match to TRBD1. The germline V gene has CDR1 SEHNR and CDR2 FQNEAQ (reference sequence). The CDR3 runs to 16 residues. V dropped 0 bases and J dropped 5; count of bases not matched to a gene: 9. The chain's CDR3 is CASSLALTGAGETQYF. In nucleotides, the CDR3 is TGTGCCAGCAGCTTAGCGTTAACAGGGGCTGGGGAGACCCAGTACTTC.

V usage is TRBV10-3 and J usage is TRBJ1-1; no reliable D call. Looked up from germline, CDR1 is ENHRY and CDR2 is SYGVKD. The CDR3 is 15 residues long. The V end lost 0 bases, the J end lost 0 bases, and 8 bases lay between the germline ends. The CDR3 loop is CAISESRQLNTEAFF. Here the CDR3 DNA reads TGTGCCATCAGTGAGTCGAGGCAGCTGAACACTGAAGCTTTCTTT.

In this sample, this clone turned up many times. The chain recombines TRBV27 with TRBJ2-4, with 9 bases identical to TRBD1. Germline lookup yields CDR1 MNHEY and CDR2 SMNVEV (reference sequence). Unmatched junction bases numbered 10, after V lost 5 bases and J lost 2 bases. The CDR3 contains 17 residues. The CDR3 protein is CASSPSTGGVTKNIQYF. For the CDR3, the DNA is TGTGCCAGCAGTCCTTCCACAGGGGGCGTAACCAAAAACATTCAGTACTTC.

V gene TRBV2 combines with J gene TRBJ2-5, with TRBD2 matching 15 bases. The CDR3 spans 15 residues. Unmatched junction bases numbered 2, after V lost 5 bases and J lost 4 bases. Germline values: CDR1 SNHLY, CDR2 FYNNEI. CDR3 sequence reads: CASSWTSGGGETQYF. CDR3 DNA: TGTGCCAGCAGTTGGACTAGCGGGGGGGGAGAGACCCAGTACTTC.

This clone was seen a single time. This sequence joins TRBV4-2 and TRBJ2-3; 8 bases match TRBD2. The CDR3 extends over 17 amino acids. V lost 0 bases, J lost 6 bases, and 11 bases stayed unmatched. CDR1 is LGHNA, CDR2 YNFKEQ, per germline. The CDR3 reads CASSQDGAGGGGDTQYF. CDR3 DNA sequence: TGTGCCAGCAGCCAAGATGGAGCCGGGGGCGGGGGGGATACGCAGTATTTT.

V usage is TRBV21-1 and J usage is TRBJ1-1; the D call of TRBD1 is as the table states it, not checked on the DNA. TRBV21-1 is designated a pseudogene. The CDR3 sequence is 15 residues long. DNA for the CDR3: TGTGCCAGCAGCAACCGACAGGGTTCGAACACTGAAGCTTTCTTT. Translating gives CASSNRQGSNTEAFF.

The count of this clone is one. This sequence joins TRBV21-1 and TRBJ1-2; the D call in the table, TRBD1, was not verified against the DNA. TRBV21-1 is flagged as a pseudogene. The CDR3 contains 11 residues. Here the CDR3 DNA reads TGTGCCAGCAACCTCAGGGATGGCTACACCTTC. It translates to CASNLRDGYTF.

This sequence joins TRBV19 and TRBJ1-5; TRBD1 matches 9 bases. Unmatched junction bases numbered 4, after V lost 1 base and J lost 3 bases. In germline, CDR1 is LNHDA, CDR2 SQIVND (reference sequence). The CDR3 has 16 amino acids. In nucleotides, the CDR3 is TGTGCCAGTAGTATAGCGGACAGGGGATACAATCAGCCCCAGCATTTT. This translates into CASSIADRGYNQPQHF.

The V and J genes are TRBV2 and TRBJ1-1, with D hard to call. Germline V CDR1 and CDR2: SNHLY, FYNNEI. Trimming removed 5 bases from V and 1 base from J, with 8 bases in between. The CDR3 consists of 13 residues. The CDR3 sequence: CASSLRENTEAFF. CDR3 DNA: TGTGCCAGCAGTCTCCGGGAGAACACTGAAGCTTTCTTT.

This sequence joins TRBV5-5 and TRBJ1-1; 8 bases fit TRBD1. Germline CDR1 reads SGHKS; CDR2 reads YYEKEE (reference sequence). Unmatched junction bases numbered 9, after V lost 2 bases and J lost 3 bases. There are 16 residues in the CDR3. The CDR3 here is CASSFSGGRLDTEAFF. DNA of the CDR3: TGTGCCAGCAGCTTTTCAGGGGGCAGGTTGGACACTGAAGCTTTCTTT.

The chain's CDR3 is CASRGQYNSPLHF. The CDR3, as DNA: TGTGCCAGCAGGGGACAGTATAATTCACCCCTCCACTTT. The genes are TRBV7-2 and TRBJ1-6; 7 bases fit TRBD1. The junction had 0 bases not matched to a gene; V was cut back by 6 bases and J by 4 bases. The CDR3 is 13 amino acids. Germline V gene sequence: CDR1 SGHTA, CDR2 FQGNSA.

The chain has TRBV2 and TRBJ2-2; 9 nucleotides match TRBD2. Looked up from germline, CDR1 is SNHLY and CDR2 is FYNNEI. The CDR3 sequence is 15 residues long. The V segment lost 7 bases and the J segment 5 bases; nucleotides outside the gene matches: 8. The CDR3 bases are TGTGCCAGCAACGAACGAGCGGGGGGAACCGGGGAGCTGTTTTTT. Its protein is CASNERAGGTGELFF.

The V call is TRBV10-3, the J call TRBJ1-6; D may be TRBD1 (6 bases). V was trimmed by 7 bases and J by 8 bases, leaving 15 bases between them. Germline V CDR1 and CDR2: ENHRY, SYGVKD. The CDR3 loop spans 14 amino acids. CDR3 loop: CAIKGGGFDSPLHF. DNA for the CDR3: TGTGCCATCAAAGGGGGGGGTTTTGATTCACCCCTCCACTTT.

The rearrangement links TRBV9 to TRBJ2-1, with TRBD2 identical over 10 bases. V shed 0 bases, J shed 5 bases, and the junction held 5 bases outside the gene matches. The germline gives CDR1 SGDLS, CDR2 YYNGEE. CDR3 length: 16 amino acids. The CDR3 here is CASSVVGTSANNEQFF. The CDR3 region has the DNA TGTGCCAGCAGCGTAGTGGGGACTAGCGCCAACAATGAGCAGTTCTTC.

Concerning this clone itself: Other DNA sequences from this sample encode an identical CDR3 as well. The chain joins TRBV27 to TRBJ1-1; D call uncertain. The CDR3 is 13 residues long. Germline V lookup: CDR1 MNHEY, CDR2 SMNVEV (reference sequence). V gave up 5 bases and J gave up 2 bases, with 9 bases separating them. CDR3 in amino acids: CASSPYLNTEAFF. The CDR3 DNA reads as TGTGCCAGCAGTCCTTATTTAAACACTGAAGCTTTCTTT.

This clone has a single count. The chain carries TRBV5-4 and TRBJ1-3; no definite D call. The V gene's germline CDR1 is SGHNT and CDR2 YYREEE (reference sequence). The CDR3 extends over 13 amino acids. V was cut by 0 bases and J by 7 bases, with 8 bases left in between. The CDR3 protein is CASSLAGSNTIYF. The CDR3, as DNA: TGTGCCAGCAGCTTGGCCGGGTCCAACACCATATATTTT.

V is TRBV12-5 and J is TRBJ1-3, with D tentatively TRBD1 (5 bases). The CDR3 contains 19 residues. Trimming cost V 2 bases and J 0 bases, with 20 bases left between them. The germline V gene has CDR1 LGHNT and CDR2 FRNRAP. In nucleotides, the CDR3 is TGTGCTAGTGGTTTGCCCAGGAATGACAGCCCTTACTCTGGAAACACCATATATTTT. It specifies CASGLPRNDSPYSGNTIYF.

Only one count was recorded for this clone. The CDR3 here is CASSPLGVKADTQYF. In DNA, the CDR3 is TGTGCCAGCTCACCCCTAGGGGTAAAGGCAGATACGCAGTATTTT. V gene TRBV18 combines with J gene TRBJ2-3; D might be TRBD1 (5 bases). CDR3 length: 15 residues. The germline V gene has CDR1 KGHSH and CDR2 LQKENI. The V and J ends lost 3 bases and 4 bases respectively, with 14 bases between them.

This chain joins TRBV4-2 and TRBJ2-2; TRBD2 aligns across 7 bases. Germline trimming cut 0 bases from V and 3 bases from J; bases unmatched to any gene: 4. The CDR3 is 16 residues long. The germline gives CDR1 LGHNA, CDR2 YNFKEQ. This CDR3 reads CASSQDLGGYTGELFF. DNA for the CDR3: TGTGCCAGCAGCCAAGATCTGGGGGGGTACACCGGGGAGCTGTTTTTT.

This chain joins TRBV6-4 and TRBJ1-4; D remains unclear. Deletions cut 6 bases from V and 4 bases from J, with 12 bases between. CDR3 size: 14 residues. The germline V gene has CDR1 MRHNA and CDR2 SNTAGT. The CDR3 loop is CASSDPLRNEKLFF. The CDR3 DNA reads as TGTGCCAGCAGCGATCCACTGCGTAATGAAAAACTGTTTTTT.

This chain uses TRBV18 with TRBJ1-1; TRBD1 agrees at 7 bases. V dropped 3 bases and J dropped 0; count of bases not matched to a gene: 13. The CDR3 is 18 residues long. In germline, CDR1 is KGHSH, CDR2 LQKENI. The CDR3 bases are TGTGCCAGCTCACCGTTGAGGCGACAGGGCCAAATGAACACTGAAGCTTTCTTT. Amino acid sequence: CASSPLRRQGQMNTEAFF.

The chain links TRBV29-1 to TRBJ2-2; D remains ambiguous. Germline loops: CDR1 SQVTM, CDR2 ANQGSEA. The CDR3 is 13 amino acids. V was shortened by 4 bases and J by 0 bases, with 6 bases between the two germline ends. CDR3: CSVATANTGELFF. CDR3 nucleotide sequence: TGCAGCGTTGCAACAGCGAACACCGGGGAGCTGTTTTTT.

The CDR3 DNA is TGTGCCAGCAGGGGCAGGGCAAATCAGCCCCAGCATTTT. Its protein product is CASRGRANQPQHF. The V call is TRBV12-3 or TRBV12-4, the J call TRBJ1-5; possible D gene TRBD1, 5 bases. V shed 6 bases and J shed 4 bases, with 10 bases lying between them. The CDR3 is 13 amino acids.